One sample yielded the 2 T cell receptor beta chains listed below, sequenced in a study of T-cell reconstitution after alpha-beta-depleted transplantation in children. Researchers prepared the TCRbeta library using unique molecular identifiers, the study reports. TCRdb re-called the PCR reads with MiXCR, one entry per CDR3 protein. The sample lists 550,000 to 800,000 distinct CDR3 sequences; roughly 13% were seen once. The material was PBMCs, obtained before TCRalphabeta/CD19-depleted stem cell transplant. The source is a girl aged 2 to 9 with congenital amegakaryocytic thrombocytopenia, due to receive a stem cell transplant.

This clonotype has a count of ten or more. The V and J genes are TRBV21-1 and TRBJ2-1; the D call TRBD1 from the table was never checked on the DNA. TRBV21-1 is marked as a pseudogene. This CDR3 is built from 16 residues. The CDR3 reads CASRPKTGLRYNEQFF. CDR3 DNA sequence: TGTGCCAGCAGGCCAAAAACAGGGCTGCGGTACAATGAGCAGTTCTTC.

CDR3 amino acids: CASSPNRGRSNQPQHF. The CDR3 DNA follows: TGTGCCAGCTCACCAAACAGGGGGCGAAGCAATCAGCCCCAGCATTTT. The V gene is TRBV18, the J gene TRBJ1-5, with 9 bases matching TRBD1. Germline CDR1 KGHSH, CDR2 LQKENI. CDR3 size: 16 residues. The ends lost 2 bases at V and 1 base at J; junction bases unmatched: 3. Supplemented by reference TRBV18 and TRBJ1-5, the full variable domain reads NAGVMQNPRHLVRRRGQEARLRCSPMKGHSHVYWYRQLPEEGLKFMVYLQKENIIDESGMPKERFSAEFPKEGPSILRIQQVVRGDSAAYFCASSPNRGRSNQPQHFGDGTRLSIL.